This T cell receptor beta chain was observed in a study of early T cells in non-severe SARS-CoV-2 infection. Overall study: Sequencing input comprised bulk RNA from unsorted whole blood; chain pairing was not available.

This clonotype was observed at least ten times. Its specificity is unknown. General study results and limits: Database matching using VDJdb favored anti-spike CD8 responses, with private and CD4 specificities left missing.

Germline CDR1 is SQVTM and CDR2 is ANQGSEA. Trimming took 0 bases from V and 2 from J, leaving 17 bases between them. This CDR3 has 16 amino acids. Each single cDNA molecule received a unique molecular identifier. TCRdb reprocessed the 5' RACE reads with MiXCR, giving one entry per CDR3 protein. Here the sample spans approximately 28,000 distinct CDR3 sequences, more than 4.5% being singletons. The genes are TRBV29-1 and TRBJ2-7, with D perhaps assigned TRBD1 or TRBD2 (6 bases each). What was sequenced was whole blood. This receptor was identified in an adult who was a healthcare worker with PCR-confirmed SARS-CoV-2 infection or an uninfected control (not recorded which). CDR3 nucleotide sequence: TGCAGCGTTGAAGACCGACTACAGGGAGGTCCCTACGAGCAGTACTTC. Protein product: CSVEDRLQGGPYEQYF.